This T cell receptor beta chain was found in a study of control samples from healthy donors and cancer patients. The table came from immunoSEQ multiplex PCR; TCRdb's copy has only in-frame clones and leaves some out. Here the sample spans some 96,000 clones, about 90% being singletons. Germline V CDR1 and CDR2: SEHNR, FQNEAQ (reference sequence). This CDR3 contains 16 residues. Unmatched junction bases numbered 9, after V lost 6 bases and J lost 0 bases. This clonotype originated in a woman aged 50 to 65 in good health. Sample: blood. The chain combines TRBV7-9 with TRBJ1-1, with 8 bases lining up with TRBD1. The CDR3: CASSLTGATMNTEAFF. CDR3 coding DNA: TGTGCCAGCAGTTTGACAGGGGCCACCATGAACACTGAAGCTTTCTTT.